These 25 T cell receptor beta chains were all obtained from the same sample, sequenced in a study of T cell changes during pregnancy in multiple sclerosis. Clones were read by immunoSEQ multiplex PCR, and TCRdb kept only the in-frame ones, dropping some. Here the sample spans about 92,000 clones, about 92% being singletons. The sample here was peripheral blood, taken in the first trimester of pregnancy. The receptor source for this set is a female donor with multiple sclerosis, enrolled in a pregnancy study.

CDR3: CASSLKVTGYGYTF. The CDR3 coding sequence is TGTGCCAGCAGCCTAAAGGTGACAGGGTATGGCTACACCTTC. The J gene is TRBJ1-2, the V gene TRBV6-1; 7 nucleotides line up with TRBD1. Germline V gene data show CDR1 as MNHNS and CDR2 as SASEGT. CDR3 size: 14 residues. V dropped 6 bases and J dropped 5; count of bases not matched to a gene: 9.

This clone was seen once. This sequence joins TRBV6-5 and TRBJ2-1, with a weak D call TRBD2 (5 bases). The CDR3 consists of 16 residues. The germline gives CDR1 MNHEY, CDR2 SVGAGI. Trimming took off 2 bases at V and 0 bases at J, with 11 bases between the two ends. For the CDR3, the DNA is TGTGCCAGCAGTTACCTGCCGGGATCCTCCTACAATGAGCAGTTCTTC. This codes for CASSYLPGSSYNEQFF.

J is TRBJ2-1 and V is TRBV7-3; 10 bases are a match to TRBD2. Germline V lookup: CDR1 SGHTA, CDR2 FQGTGA. J lost 6 bases, V lost 4 bases, and 3 bases had no gene match. The CDR3 loop spans 14 amino acids. Written as DNA, the CDR3 is TGTGCCAGCAGCTCCCGGACTAGCGGCAATGAGCAGTTCTTC. Translation: CASSSRTSGNEQFF.

This clone occurred a few times. CDR3 nucleotide sequence: TGTGCCAGCAGCCGGGACAGGGGAAACACCATATATTTT. Protein product: CASSRDRGNTIYF. This chain uses TRBV5-8 with TRBJ1-3; the match to TRBD1 covers 8 bases. Germline V gene data show CDR1 as SGHTS and CDR2 as YDEGEE. This CDR3 has 13 residues. The V segment lost 4 bases and the J segment 4 bases; nucleotides outside the gene matches: 1.

The chain uses TRBV28 and TRBJ1-5; TRBD1 aligns across 7 bases. Per the germline V gene, CDR1 is MDHEN and CDR2 is SYDVKM. The ends lost 4 bases at V and 4 bases at J; junction bases unmatched: 4. This CDR3 is 14 amino acids long. The CDR3 coding sequence is TGTGCCAGCAGTTCAGGGGGGCCTAATCAGCCCCAGCATTTT. Translated: CASSSGGPNQPQHF.

This chain joins TRBV27 and TRBJ2-1; 14 positions agree with TRBD2. Germline V CDR1 and CDR2: MNHEY, SMNVEV (reference sequence). The CDR3 is made up of 19 amino acids. J lost 6 bases, V lost 5 bases, and 15 bases had no gene match. The DNA for the CDR3 is TGTGCCAGCAGTGCCTTCTGGGGACTAGCGGGAGCGGGATTCAATGAGCAGTTCTTC. Its protein product is CASSAFWGLAGAGFNEQFF.

The chain links TRBV30 to TRBJ2-1, with D perhaps matching TRBD2 (6 bases). The CDR3 loop spans 12 amino acids. CDR1 GTSNPN and CDR2 SVGIG come from the germline V gene (reference sequence). The CDR3 DNA is TGTTCCCTCTCCTACGGGGGCAATGAGCAGTTCTTC. Encoded protein: CSLSYGGNEQFF.

This chain connects TRBV7-8 to TRBJ1-1, with D unclear. The CDR3 length is 15 residues. Trimming cost V 2 bases and J 2 bases, with 12 bases left between them. Germline V CDR1 and CDR2: SGHVS, FQNEAQ. As DNA, the CDR3 is TGTGCCAGCAGCTTAATCGGGAGCCCAAACACTGAAGCTTTCTTT. This encodes CASSLIGSPNTEAFF. The complete variable domain, with remaining parts taken from reference TRBV7-8 and TRBJ1-1, reads GAGVSQSPRYKVAKRGQDVALRCDPISGHVSLFWYQQALGQGPEFLTYFQNEAQLDKSGLPSDRFFAERPEGSVSTLKIQRTQQEDSAVYLCASSLIGSPNTEAFFGQGTRLTVV.

The chain uses TRBV18 and TRBJ1-2, with 8 positions matching TRBD1. The V and J ends lost 4 bases and 1 base, in that order; junction bases with no gene match: 14. The CDR3 extends over 18 amino acids. Germline lookup yields CDR1 KGHSH and CDR2 LQKENI. The CDR3 nucleotides are TGTGCCAGCTCACTGACACAGGGGGGCCGGAACGTTAACTATGGCTACACCTTC. Translated, it gives CASSLTQGGRNVNYGYTF.

This clone occurred a few times. This chain joins TRBV29-1 and TRBJ1-1, with D tentatively TRBD1 (5 bases). The CDR3 contains 12 residues. The V gene's germline CDR1 is SQVTM and CDR2 ANQGSEA. Trimming removed 2 bases from V and 6 bases from J, with 10 bases in between. In nucleotides, the CDR3 is TGCAGCGTTGAATACGGGGGACCTGAAGCTTTCTTT. Translation: CSVEYGGPEAFF.

The V gene is TRBV4-1, the J gene TRBJ2-7; the match to TRBD1 covers 10 bases. This CDR3 has 16 amino acids. With V trimmed by 1 base and J by 4 bases, 7 bases remained unmatched. Germline CDR1 and CDR2: MGHRA and YSYEKL. In DNA form, the CDR3 reads TGCGCCAGCAGCCAAGTCCCCCGGGACAGGGGTTACGAGCAGTACTTC. Its protein is CASSQVPRDRGYEQYF.

The chain carries TRBV4-3 and TRBJ1-5; D uncertain. V lost 0 bases and J lost 7, with 7 bases in between. CDR3 length: 13 amino acids. The germline V gene encodes CDR1 LGHNA and CDR2 YSLEER. For the CDR3, the DNA is TGCGCCAGCAGCCAAGATGGAGCGCAGCCCCAGCATTTT. It specifies CASSQDGAQPQHF.

This chain joins TRBV7-9 and TRBJ1-5, with 12 bases fitting TRBD1. This CDR3 comprises 17 residues. Unmatched junction bases numbered 7, after V lost 5 bases and J lost 2 bases. Germline-derived CDR1 and CDR2 are SEHNR and FQNEAQ (reference sequence). CDR3 sequence (DNA): TGTGCCAGCAGCCCGGGACAGGGGGCTGGAGGCAATCAGCCCCAGCATTTT. It specifies CASSPGQGAGGNQPQHF.

V gene TRBV5-4 combines with J gene TRBJ2-3, with TRBD2 as a possible D gene (5 bases). V was pared by 7 bases and J by 5 bases, with 20 bases between. CDR3 length: 15 residues. Germline V gene lookup returns CDR1 SGHNT and CDR2 YYREEE (reference sequence). The chain's CDR3 is CASQEVGVFGDTQYF. Here the CDR3 DNA reads TGTGCCAGCCAAGAGGTGGGAGTCTTTGGAGATACGCAGTATTTT.

The chain joins TRBV18 to TRBJ2-7, with a possible D match to TRBD1 (6 bases). Germline CDR1 and CDR2: KGHSH and LQKENI. The length of the CDR3 is 15 residues. The ends were cut back, 0 bases at V and 3 bases at J, with 12 bases in the middle. The CDR3 sequence: CASSPPKAGDYEQYF. Here the CDR3 DNA reads TGTGCCAGCTCACCACCGAAAGCAGGGGACTACGAGCAGTACTTC.

The chain is built from TRBV1 and TRBJ1-4; the table's D call TRBD1 went unverified against the DNA. TRBV1 is classified as a pseudogene. The CDR3 contains 19 residues. CDR3 sequence reads: CTSSQSDRVPSATNEKLFF. The CDR3 coding sequence is TGCACCAGCAGCCAGAGCGACAGGGTCCCAAGTGCAACTAATGAAAAACTGTTTTTT.

The CDR3 here is CASSYRGEQYF. The CDR3 DNA reads TGTGCCAGCAGTTACCGAGGAGAGCAGTACTTC. This sequence joins TRBV6-6 and TRBJ2-7, with no clear D. This CDR3 spans 11 amino acids. V was cut by 2 bases and J by 7 bases, with 6 bases left in between. The V gene's germline CDR1 is MNHNY and CDR2 SVGAGI (reference sequence).

This clone was counted once. The rearrangement joins TRBV4-3 to TRBJ2-7; D is perhaps TRBD2 (6 bases). The V end lost 4 bases, the J end lost 6 bases, and 16 bases lay between the germline ends. Germline V gene lookup returns CDR1 LGHNA and CDR2 YSLEER. The CDR3 has 14 amino acids. The CDR3 spells CASSLGLESGEQYF. The CDR3 DNA is TGCGCCAGCAGCCTGGGACTCGAGTCGGGCGAGCAGTACTTC.

V usage is TRBV4-3 and J usage is TRBJ2-2; tentative D call: TRBD2 (6 bases). V was cut by 8 bases and J by 5 bases, with 18 bases left in between. The CDR3 consists of 15 residues. Germline V gives CDR1 LGHNA, CDR2 YSLEER. CDR3 sequence: CASRHGGKQTGELFF. The CDR3 bases are TGCGCCAGCCGACACGGCGGGAAACAAACCGGGGAGCTGTTTTTT.

In its sample, this clone was seen a few times. The J gene is TRBJ2-1, the V gene TRBV2; perhaps TRBD2 as D (6 bases). The germline gives CDR1 SNHLY, CDR2 FYNNEI. The CDR3 spans 14 residues. The V gene lost 7 bases and the J gene lost 2 bases, with 12 bases spanning the gap. CDR3 nucleotide sequence: TGTGCCAGCACCCGGCGGGGAACCTACAATGAGCAGTTCTTC. It translates to CASTRRGTYNEQFF.

This clone was seen just once. The genes are TRBV10-3 and TRBJ1-2; 12 bases map to TRBD1. Germline V lookup: CDR1 ENHRY, CDR2 SYGVKD. The CDR3 is 17 residues long. Trimming took 0 bases from V and 7 from J; bases not matched to a gene: 9. In DNA, the CDR3 is TGTGCCATCAGTGAGTCGAGTGGGACAGGGGGCCAGGGTGGCTACACCTTC. Translated, it gives CAISESSGTGGQGGYTF.

This rearrangement joins TRBV19 to TRBJ1-3; D possibly corresponds to TRBD1 (6 bases). The CDR3 is 16 residues long. Between the trimmed V and J ends, which lost 3 bases and 2 bases, there was a span of 14 bases. Germline CDR1 LNHDA, CDR2 SQIVND (reference sequence). CDR3 nucleotides: TGTGCCAGTAGTATGGTCCGGGGGGCGACTGGAAACACCATATATTTT. As protein: CASSMVRGATGNTIYF.

The V call is TRBV5-1, the J call TRBJ2-7, with D possibly matching TRBD2 (6 bases). Germline CDR1 SGHRS, CDR2 YFSETQ. This CDR3 comprises 14 residues. V was trimmed by 2 bases and J by 4 bases, leaving 13 bases between them. The DNA for the CDR3 is TGCGCCAGCAGCTTCGGTAGCGGAGGGTACGAGCAGTACTTC. It is translated as CASSFGSGGYEQYF.

CDR3 residues: CASSGGSGRAYEQFF. DNA of the CDR3: TGTGCCAGCAGTGGGGGGAGCGGGAGGGCCTATGAGCAGTTCTTC. The J gene is TRBJ2-1, the V gene TRBV2, with 10 bases identical to TRBD2. CDR3 length equals 15 residues. V lost 4 bases and J lost 8; bases outside the gene matches: 8. Germline CDR1 is SNHLY and CDR2 is FYNNEI.

The DNA of the CDR3 is TGTGCCAGCAGTGACGTCGGGACAGGGACCAATGAGCAGTTCTTC. It specifies CASSDVGTGTNEQFF. The chain combines TRBV6-4 with TRBJ2-1; 9 bases are a match to TRBD1. Germline loops: CDR1 MRHNA, CDR2 SNTAGT. The V gene end was trimmed by 2 bases and the J gene end by 6 bases; junction bases not matched to a gene: 5. CDR3 length equals 15 residues.